These 31 T cell receptor beta chains were all obtained from the same sample, sequenced in a study of T cells in Graves' hyperthyroidism and ophthalmopathy. RNA transcripts were the template for amplifying TCR beta CDR3 regions. TCR CDR3 underwent first-round RT-PCR with the HTBI primer set. TCRdb independently ran MiXCR on the multiplex PCR reads; one entry per CDR3 protein. The sample yields about 640,000 distinct CDR3 sequences, more than 20% seen once. Sequencing was carried out using blood. These receptors originate from a man younger than 40 with Graves' ophthalmopathy.

The CDR3 sequence: CASSLFTANTEAFF. CDR3 nucleotides: TGTGCCAGCAGCTTGTTTACAGCGAACACTGAAGCTTTCTTT. The chain has TRBV28 and TRBJ1-1; no definite D call. V was cut by 6 bases and J by 1 base, with 12 bases left in between. The CDR3 runs to 14 residues. CDR1 is MDHEN, CDR2 SYDVKM, per germline.

Worth noting for this clonotype: This could be a read error, since a much larger clone is one nucleotide away. V and J are TRBV30 and TRBJ2-3; D remains unclear. Trimming took 0 bases from V and 0 from J, leaving 7 bases between them. Germline V gives CDR1 GTSNPN, CDR2 SVGIG (reference sequence). The CDR3 sequence is 14 residues long. The CDR3 reads CAWSVHGSTDTQYF. In DNA, the CDR3 is TGTGCCTGGAGTGTACACGGGAGCACAGATACGCAGTATTTT.

In this sample, this clonotype turned up a few times. V usage is TRBV20-1 and J usage is TRBJ1-4; 9 bases align to TRBD1. Germline V gene sequence: CDR1 DFQATT, CDR2 SNEGSKA (reference sequence). V trimming: 4 bases; J trimming: 6 bases; junction bases outside the gene matches: 6. The CDR3 runs to 14 residues. The CDR3 DNA reads as TGCAGTGCTACGAACAGGGGGCGTGATGAAAAACTGTTTTTT. Translated: CSATNRGRDEKLFF.

This clonotype was counted only a few times. This rearrangement joins TRBV15 to TRBJ2-2; 7 bases line up with TRBD2. This CDR3 has 16 residues. Germline CDR1 is LNHNV and CDR2 is YYDKDF (reference sequence). V trimming: 1 base; J trimming: 1 base; junction bases outside the gene matches: 3. This chain's CDR3 is CATSRGVAGNTGELFF. In nucleotides, the CDR3 is TGTGCCACCAGCAGAGGAGTAGCGGGGAACACCGGGGAGCTGTTTTTT.

This clonotype has only a few counts. This rearrangement joins TRBV19 to TRBJ2-1, with D unresolved. V lost 4 bases to trimming and J lost 6 bases, with 13 bases between them. This CDR3 contains 14 residues. Germline lookup yields CDR1 LNHDA and CDR2 SQIVND (reference sequence). CDR3 DNA sequence: TGTGCCAGTAGTAGGGTCCAGAAGTTCAATGAGCAGTTCTTC. It codes for CASSRVQKFNEQFF.

Concerning this clonotype itself: The junction differs from germline at one of its ends, possibly a read error. The chain couples TRBV30 to TRBJ2-7; perhaps D is TRBD1 or TRBD2 (5 bases each). The germline V gene has CDR1 GTSNPN and CDR2 SVGIG (reference sequence). CDR3 length: 12 amino acids. CDR3 sequence (DNA): TGCGTCGGATCGGGACCCGACTACGAGCAGTACTTC. This translates into CVGSGPDYEQYF.

This clonotype was seen many times. This chain joins TRBV30 and TRBJ2-7; no firm D call. The CDR3 is made up of 14 amino acids. The V end was cut by 2 bases, the J end by 0 bases, with 11 bases between. Germline values: CDR1 GTSNPN, CDR2 SVGIG (reference sequence). The chain's CDR3 is CAWSWAPHSYEQYF. CDR3 coding DNA: TGTGCCTGGAGTTGGGCCCCCCACTCCTACGAGCAGTACTTC.

The V gene is TRBV27, the J gene TRBJ1-1; D might be TRBD1 (5 bases). Trimming cost V 4 bases and J 5 bases, with 17 bases left between them. This CDR3 has 15 amino acids. Germline lookup yields CDR1 MNHEY and CDR2 SMNVEV (reference sequence). The chain's CDR3 is CASSSISGRSTEAFF. CDR3 sequence (DNA): TGTGCCAGCAGTTCCATCTCAGGGCGCAGTACTGAAGCTTTCTTT.

The chain couples TRBV12-3 or TRBV12-4 to TRBJ2-2, with 8 positions matching TRBD1. CDR3 length: 17 amino acids. Germline trimming cut 1 base from V and 3 bases from J; bases unmatched to any gene: 7. The CDR3 DNA reads TGTGCCAGCAGTTTAGTCAGGGGGCCCTACGACACCGGGGAGCTGTTTTTT. It translates to CASSLVRGPYDTGELFF.

The chain employs TRBV2 and TRBJ2-5; TRBD2 matches at 9 bases. The CDR3 sequence is 15 residues long. Looked up from germline, CDR1 is SNHLY and CDR2 is FYNNEI. V shed 6 bases and J 1 base; nucleotides not matched to a gene: 6. The CDR3 coding sequence is TGTGCCAGCAGCCTGACTAGCGGACCCCAAGAGACCCAGTACTTC. Translation gives CASSLTSGPQETQYF. Using reference TRBV2 and TRBJ2-5 for the parts outside the CDR3, the full variable domain is EPEVTQTPSHQVTQMGQEVILRCVPISNHLYFYWYRQILGQKVEFLVSFYNNEISEKSEIFDDQFSVERPDGSNFTLKIRSTKLEDSAMYFCASSLTSGPQETQYFGPGTRLLVL.

At least ten counts were recorded for this clonotype. The chain combines TRBV30 with TRBJ2-2, with D hard to call. The CDR3 spans 10 residues. The ends were cut back, 7 bases at V and 2 bases at J, with 2 bases in the middle. Germline CDR1 is GTSNPN and CDR2 is SVGIG (reference sequence). Here the CDR3 reads CAYNTGELFF. The DNA of the CDR3 is TGTGCCTACAACACCGGGGAGCTGTTTTTT.

The CDR3 DNA reads as TGTGCCAGCAGTTTCTCCACCGGGACTCTCCTAACCGAGCAGTACTTC. Amino acids: CASSFSTGTLLTEQYF. The chain has TRBV6-5 and TRBJ2-7, with D perhaps TRBD2 (6 bases). The CDR3 has 16 residues. Per the germline V gene, CDR1 is MNHEY and CDR2 is SVGAGI. Trimming removed 4 bases at V and 6 bases at J, with 22 bases between.

This clonotype was seen only a few times. This chain joins TRBV5-6 and TRBJ2-7; TRBD2 is a possible D gene (5 bases). Between the trimmed V and J ends, which lost 4 bases and 3 bases, there was a span of 23 bases. The CDR3 runs 17 residues. Germline lookup yields CDR1 SGHDT and CDR2 YYEEEE. CDR3 sequence: CASSGGVPAGADYEQYF. The CDR3 nucleotides are TGTGCCAGCAGCGGAGGAGTGCCGGCGGGCGCGGACTACGAGCAGTACTTC. Filled out from reference TRBV5-6 and TRBJ2-7, the complete variable domain reads DAGVTQSPTHLIKTRGQQVTLRCSPKSGHDTVSWYQQALGQGPQFIFQYYEEEERQRGNFPDRFSGHQFPNYSSELNVNALLLGDSALYLCASSGGVPAGADYEQYFGPGTRLTVT.

This clonotype has more than one count but fewer than ten. The rearrangement joins TRBV30 to TRBJ2-3; 7 bases are a match to TRBD2. Germline loops: CDR1 GTSNPN, CDR2 SVGIG (reference sequence). The CDR3 runs 15 residues. Trimming at V came to 0 bases and at J to 2 bases, leaving 5 bases not matched to a gene. This chain's CDR3 is CAWSVLAASTDTQYF. Here the CDR3 DNA reads TGTGCCTGGAGTGTCCTAGCGGCATCCACAGATACGCAGTATTTT.

In its sample, this clonotype was seen many times. The V gene is TRBV11-3, the J gene TRBJ2-3; TRBD1 might be the D (6 bases). The length of the CDR3 is 17 residues. Germline V CDR1 and CDR2: SGHNT, YENEEA. Trimming removed 2 bases at V and 2 bases at J, with 17 bases between. The CDR3 region has the DNA TGTGCCAGCAGCTTAAACCCTCCGGGACAAGACACAGATACGCAGTATTTT. The encoded protein is CASSLNPPGQDTDTQYF. The variable domain in full, completed from reference TRBV11-3 and TRBJ2-3, reads EAGVVQSPRYKIIEKKQPVAFWCNPISGHNTLYWYLQNLGQGPELLIRYENEEAVDDSQLPKDRFSAERLKGVDSTLKIQPAELGDSAVYLCASSLNPPGQDTDTQYFGPGTRLTVL.

The J gene is TRBJ2-7, the V gene TRBV5-6; D may be TRBD2 (5 bases). CDR1 SGHDT and CDR2 YYEEEE come from the germline V gene. Trimming stripped 2 bases from V and 4 bases from J, with 10 bases between. The CDR3 length is 13 residues. In DNA, the CDR3 is TGTGCCAGCAGCTTCTATGAGCGGTACGAGCAGTACTTC. Its translation is CASSFYERYEQYF.

This chain joins TRBV9 and TRBJ2-1, with D maybe TRBD1 (7 bases). The CDR3 is 16 amino acids. CDR1 is SGDLS and CDR2 is YYNGEE in the germline V gene. Trimming stripped 0 bases from V and 4 bases from J, with 14 bases between. CDR3 nucleotide sequence: TGTGCCAGCAGCGTAGGTAAGACAGGGACTTACAATGAGCAGTTCTTC. The encoded protein is CASSVGKTGTYNEQFF.

A remark on this clonotype: Mismatch with germline at one junction end may stem from a read error. This rearrangement joins TRBV2 to TRBJ1-1; the D gene is possibly TRBD1 (5 bases). The CDR3 totals 14 residues. Germline V gives CDR1 SNHLY, CDR2 FYNNEI. CDR3 in amino acids: CVSSGGWGVTEAFF. As DNA, the CDR3 is TGTGTCAGCAGTGGGGGTTGGGGGGTCACTGAAGCTTTCTTT.

The J gene is TRBJ1-1, the V gene TRBV6-1, with D maybe TRBD1 (5 bases). There are 15 residues in the CDR3. The V end lost 3 bases, the J end lost 7 bases, and 18 bases lay between the germline ends. The germline gives CDR1 MNHNS, CDR2 SASEGT. The CDR3 sequence is CASSDQTGGFHEAFF. In nucleotides, the CDR3 is TGTGCCAGCAGTGACCAAACGGGGGGATTCCATGAAGCTTTCTTT.

This clonotype was seen a few times. The rearrangement joins TRBV6-1 to TRBJ1-4, with D perhaps TRBD1 (5 bases). The V gene's germline CDR1 is MNHNS and CDR2 SASEGT. Trimming stripped 5 bases from V and 4 bases from J, with 14 bases between. This CDR3 is built from 15 residues. The CDR3 sequence: CASSPTDKLNEKLFF. The CDR3 nucleotides are TGTGCCAGCAGTCCAACGGACAAACTTAATGAAAAACTGTTTTTT.

This clonotype was counted a few times. V and J are TRBV4-1 and TRBJ1-5; D unresolved. Germline V gene sequence: CDR1 MGHRA, CDR2 YSYEKL. V lost 0 bases, J lost 2 bases, and 20 bases lay in between. This CDR3 contains 19 residues. CDR3 nucleotides: TGCGCCAGCAGCCAAGATAGCAGCGCCGCACAACACCGCAATCAGCCCCAGCATTTT. It encodes CASSQDSSAAQHRNQPQHF.

CDR3 sequence (DNA): TGCGCCAGCAGCCGGGGGGGAGATGAAAAACTGTTTTTT. Translation gives CASSRGGDEKLFF. The rearrangement uses TRBV5-1 and TRBJ1-4; D is possibly TRBD1 (5 bases). CDR1 SGHRS and CDR2 YFSETQ come from the germline V gene. The V gene lost 4 bases and the J gene lost 6 bases, with 10 bases spanning the gap. The length of the CDR3 is 13 residues.

The chain has TRBV7-9 and TRBJ2-7; possibly TRBD2 for D (5 bases). Deletions cut 1 base from V and 0 bases from J, with 10 bases between. CDR3 length equals 15 residues. Germline assignment: CDR1 SEHNR and CDR2 FQNEAQ (reference sequence). The CDR3 nucleotides read TGTGCCAGCAGCTTAGTCCCGGACTCCTCCTACGAGCAGTACTTC. Its protein is CASSLVPDSSYEQYF.

This clonotype was picked up a small number of times. This chain joins TRBV4-1 and TRBJ2-7, with TRBD2 matching over 7 bases. The ends lost 3 bases at V and 2 bases at J; junction bases unmatched: 7. This CDR3 contains 15 residues. CDR1 is MGHRA, CDR2 YSYEKL, per germline. In DNA, the CDR3 is TGCGCCAGCAGCCAGGAACTAGCGAGGGCCTACGAGCAGTACTTC. It yields the protein CASSQELARAYEQYF.

The rearrangement links TRBV4-1 to TRBJ2-7; no reliable D call. This CDR3 has 15 amino acids. Germline-derived CDR1 and CDR2 are MGHRA and YSYEKL. V lost 1 base to trimming and J lost 2 bases, with 12 bases between them. DNA for the CDR3: TGCGCCAGCAGCCAAGCCTTTGTCTCAACCTACGAGCAGTACTTC. As protein: CASSQAFVSTYEQYF.

This clonotype appeared many times. The CDR3 sequence: CSVGTGLAGGGGNTAYEQYF. The DNA of the CDR3 is TGCAGTGTGGGCACCGGACTAGCGGGAGGGGGGGGAAACACAGCCTACGAGCAGTACTTC. The chain combines TRBV20-1 with TRBJ2-7, with 15 bases that match TRBD2. V lost 7 bases and J lost 2; bases outside the gene matches: 21. The CDR3 has 20 amino acids. CDR1 is DFQATT, CDR2 SNEGSKA, per germline (reference sequence).

The chain has TRBV4-1 and TRBJ2-3, with D unclear. The CDR3 is made up of 14 amino acids. Trimming stripped 5 bases from V and 3 bases from J, with 12 bases between. Germline CDR1 reads MGHRA; CDR2 reads YSYEKL. CDR3 in DNA: TGCGCCAGCAGCTCTCGCACTAAAACAGATACGCAGTATTTT. Amino acids: CASSSRTKTDTQYF.

V usage is TRBV27 and J usage is TRBJ2-1, with 9 positions matching TRBD2. V shed 7 bases and J 6 bases; nucleotides not matched to a gene: 7. Per the germline V gene, CDR1 is MNHEY and CDR2 is SMNVEV (reference sequence). This CDR3 is built from 14 residues. CDR3 protein: CASTSAGGPNEQFF. The CDR3 coding sequence is TGTGCCAGCACCTCAGCGGGAGGTCCCAATGAGCAGTTCTTC.

In its sample, this clonotype was seen a few times. The J gene is TRBJ2-4, the V gene TRBV6-2 or TRBV6-3, with D possibly TRBD2 on 6 matching bases. V was trimmed by 2 bases and J by 3 bases, leaving 11 bases between them. Per germline, CDR1 MNHEY and CDR2 SVGEGT. The CDR3 is 15 amino acids. CDR3 loop: CASSYGGFGKNIQYF. CDR3 DNA: TGTGCCAGCAGTTACGGGGGGTTCGGCAAAAACATTCAGTACTTC.

The chain uses TRBV9 and TRBJ2-3; 8 bases are shared with TRBD2. Germline CDR1 is SGDLS and CDR2 is YYNGEE. The V gene end was trimmed by 4 bases and the J gene end by 4 bases; junction bases not matched to a gene: 8. The CDR3 totals 15 residues. CDR3 amino acids: CASSFRTSLADTQYF. The CDR3 nucleotides are TGTGCCAGCAGCTTCCGGACTAGCCTCGCAGATACGCAGTATTTT.

This clonotype came up many times. The chain joins TRBV28 to TRBJ2-3; a possible D gene is TRBD1 (6 bases). Germline V gives CDR1 MDHEN, CDR2 SYDVKM. The CDR3 has 16 amino acids. The V end was cut by 9 bases, the J end by 5 bases, with 24 bases between. The CDR3 nucleotides are TGTGCCAGTAGTACCGGACTCAGGGGAGTGGGAGATACGCAGTATTTT. Protein product: CASSTGLRGVGDTQYF.